Listed here are 8 T cell receptor beta chains from one sample, sequenced in a study of T-cell reconstitution after alpha-beta-depleted transplantation in children. Unique molecular identifiers tagged the TCRbeta library. TCRdb re-analysed the PCR reads in MiXCR, keeping a single row per CDR3 protein. This table holds more than 400,000 distinct CDR3 sequences, 43% found once. The sequences come from PBMCs, collected before TCRalphabeta/CD19-depleted stem cell transplant. The receptors derive from a girl aged 2-15 years with aplastic anemia, due to receive a stem cell transplant.

This clonotype was recorded once. This chain links TRBV10-3 with TRBJ2-1; unclear D gene. The CDR3 extends over 15 amino acids. The germline gives CDR1 ENHRY, CDR2 SYGVKD. With 2 bases removed from V and 3 bases from J, the gap between germline ends came to 11 bases. The CDR3 sequence: CAISEVPPDYNEQFF. The CDR3 DNA reads TGTGCCATCAGTGAGGTACCTCCGGACTACAATGAGCAGTTCTTC.

The gene calls are TRBV5-1 and TRBJ2-3; 11 nucleotides line up with TRBD1. CDR3 length equals 16 residues. CDR1 SGHRS and CDR2 YFSETQ come from the germline V gene. After removal of 4 bases from V and 6 bases from J, the junction contained 10 bases not matched to a gene. CDR3 sequence: CASSADGQGAGDTQYF. The DNA for the CDR3 is TGCGCCAGCAGCGCGGACGGACAGGGGGCAGGGGATACGCAGTATTTT.

The J gene is TRBJ2-5, the V gene TRBV11-2; D is unclear. The ends were cut back, 1 base at V and 5 bases at J, with 11 bases in the middle. The CDR3 totals 14 residues. Germline lookup yields CDR1 SGHAT and CDR2 FQNNGV. The CDR3: CASSLVYGSETQYF. CDR3 nucleotide sequence: TGTGCCAGCAGCTTAGTTTACGGAAGCGAGACCCAGTACTTC.

The chain recombines TRBV28 with TRBJ1-2; D might be TRBD1 (5 bases). V was trimmed by 11 bases and J by 0 bases, leaving 19 bases between them. The CDR3 is made up of 15 amino acids. Germline loops: CDR1 MDHEN, CDR2 SYDVKM. CDR3 loop: CAGHGGTASNYGYTF. The DNA for the CDR3 is TGTGCCGGCCACGGTGGGACCGCCTCTAACTATGGCTACACCTTC.

This clonotype came up a few times. The chain has TRBV3-1 and TRBJ2-3; D gene ambiguous. This CDR3 region has 12 residues. Germline CDR1 is LGHDT and CDR2 is YNNKEL (reference sequence). The V and J ends lost 1 base and 5 bases respectively, with 4 bases between them. Here the CDR3 reads CASSQGGDTQYF. CDR3 nucleotide sequence: TGTGCCAGCAGCCAAGGGGGAGATACGCAGTATTTT.

V usage is TRBV6-5 and J usage is TRBJ2-5; the match to TRBD1 covers 8 bases. CDR3 length: 17 residues. V dropped 0 bases and J dropped 1; count of bases not matched to a gene: 7. In germline, CDR1 is MNHEY, CDR2 SVGAGI. The CDR3 region is CASSYSPYGTGQETQYF. The CDR3 nucleotides are TGTGCCAGCAGTTACTCGCCTTACGGGACAGGCCAAGAGACCCAGTACTTC.

This clonotype was counted at least ten times. The genes are TRBV20-1 and TRBJ2-1; TRBD1 matches at 8 bases. The germline CDR1 and CDR2 sequences are DFQATT and SNEGSKA (reference sequence). The CDR3 runs to 14 residues. V gave up 4 bases and J gave up 8 bases; unmatched junction bases: 10. The CDR3 sequence is CSAKGRQGIYEQFF. The CDR3 coding sequence is TGCAGTGCTAAAGGACGACAGGGGATCTATGAGCAGTTCTTC.

J is TRBJ1-6 and V is TRBV5-5; D not resolved. Germline V gene sequence: CDR1 SGHKS, CDR2 YYEKEE (reference sequence). The CDR3 is made up of 16 amino acids. Trimming pared 3 bases from V and 8 bases from J, leaving 18 bases between. This chain's CDR3 is CASSSEAPPGYSPLHF. The CDR3 bases are TGTGCCAGCAGCTCTGAGGCCCCGCCCGGGTATTCACCCCTCCACTTT.